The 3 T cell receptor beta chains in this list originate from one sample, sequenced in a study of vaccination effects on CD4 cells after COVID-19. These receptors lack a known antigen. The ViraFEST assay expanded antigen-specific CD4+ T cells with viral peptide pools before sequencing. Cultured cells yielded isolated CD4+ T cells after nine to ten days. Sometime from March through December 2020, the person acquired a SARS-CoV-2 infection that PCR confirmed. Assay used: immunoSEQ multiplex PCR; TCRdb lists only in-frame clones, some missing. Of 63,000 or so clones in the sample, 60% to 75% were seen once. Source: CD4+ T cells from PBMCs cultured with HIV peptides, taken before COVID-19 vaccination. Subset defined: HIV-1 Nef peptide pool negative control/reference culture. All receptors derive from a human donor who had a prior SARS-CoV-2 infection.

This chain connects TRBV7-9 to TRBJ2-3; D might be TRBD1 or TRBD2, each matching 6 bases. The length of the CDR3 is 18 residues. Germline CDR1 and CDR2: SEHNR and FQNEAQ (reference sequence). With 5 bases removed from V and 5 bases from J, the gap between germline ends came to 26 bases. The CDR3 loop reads CASSVRNFGGGLVDTQYF. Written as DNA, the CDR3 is TGTGCCAGCAGCGTACGGAATTTCGGTGGGGGGCTCGTAGATACGCAGTATTTT.

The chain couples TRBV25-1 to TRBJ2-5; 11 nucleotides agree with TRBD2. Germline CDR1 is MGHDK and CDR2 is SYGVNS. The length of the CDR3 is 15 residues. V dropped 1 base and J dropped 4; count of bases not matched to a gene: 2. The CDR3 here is CASSESTSGRETQYF. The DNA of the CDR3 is TGTGCCAGCAGTGAATCTACTAGCGGGAGAGAGACCCAGTACTTC.

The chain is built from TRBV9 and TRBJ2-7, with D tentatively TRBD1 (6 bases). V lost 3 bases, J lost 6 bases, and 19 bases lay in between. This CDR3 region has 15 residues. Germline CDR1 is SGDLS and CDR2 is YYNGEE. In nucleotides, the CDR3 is TGTGCCAGCAGCGCCACCGCGGACAGAAACGGCGAGCAGTACTTC. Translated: CASSATADRNGEQYF.